This T cell receptor (beta chain) comes out of a study of T-cell reconstitution after alpha-beta-depleted transplantation in children. There are many counts of this clonotype. Its cognate antigen is unknown. Study-level points and caveats: High day-60 TCRbeta diversity in some patients came from surviving recipient T cells and thymic progenitors. The origin of alpha-beta T cells about two months after transplant was reportedly several hundred expanded graft clones. Newly produced T cells mostly provided counts and TCRbeta diversity after one year, as hyperexpanded clones declined.

Per the germline V gene, CDR1 is MNHNS and CDR2 is SASEGT. The CDR3 covers 13 residues. Trimming cost V 8 bases and J 2 bases, with 12 bases left between them. As it was prepared, the TCRbeta library received unique molecular identifiers. TCRdb re-derived calls from the PCR reads in MiXCR, one entry per CDR3 protein. This sample has 25,000 to 30,000 distinct CDR3 sequences, with 6.3% found just once. The clonotype comes from a male patient aged 10-17 years who had a stem cell transplant for acute myeloid leukemia, so the T cells may come from the graft donor. The sequences come from PBMCs, mostly from graft donor cells, collected 180 days after TCRalphabeta/CD19-depleted stem cell transplant. J is TRBJ2-5 and V is TRBV6-1; D perhaps matches TRBD1 (5 bases). The CDR3 coding sequence is TGTGCCAGCGTAAGGGGTGGACAAGAGACCCAGTACTTC. Its protein product is CASVRGGQETQYF.